The present entry profiles one TCR beta chain with its context. Primers included in the PCR were 60 Vbeta and 13 Jbeta primers. Profiling relied on immunoSEQ multiplex PCR, and the TCRdb table lists in-frame clones only, not all of them. Among approximately 240,000 clones listed, roughly 91% were seen once. This sample is part of a study of cytomegalovirus exposure and HLA in healthy donors. The germline gives CDR1 SGHNT, CDR2 YYREEE (reference sequence). The CDR3 spans 14 residues. Deletions cut 0 bases from V and 3 bases from J, with 10 bases between. The V gene is TRBV5-4, the J gene TRBJ2-7; possibly TRBD2 for D (5 bases). This receptor was identified in a woman aged 18-29 years in good health and CMV-seronegative. The sequencing input was PBMCs. CDR3 sequence (DNA): TGTGCCAGCAGCTTGGGTTCCGAGGGCTACGAGCAGTACTTC. This gives the protein CASSLGSEGYEQYF.